These 23 T cell receptor beta chains came from one sample sequenced in a study of human T cells and chemical hapten exposure. TCRdb fed the RACE reads into MiXCR, producing one record per CDR3 protein. The table records about 84,000 distinct CDR3 sequences, 10% to 14% of them present only once. Indicated time point: patch test 3, about 24 weeks after DPC sensitization. Specified treatment: therapeutic diphenylcyclopropenone sensitization with weekly scalp DPC. The sample was whole blood, taken in connection with sensitization to the hapten diphenylcyclopropenone (DPC). These receptors all stem from a woman in her forties or fifties with alopecia areata. Some clones in this sample may be carry-over from other donors' samples.

This clonotype was found many times. The J gene is TRBJ1-2, the V gene TRBV30; possible D gene TRBD1, 6 bases. V was trimmed by 3 bases and J by 7 bases, leaving 12 bases between them. The germline V gene encodes CDR1 GTSNPN and CDR2 SVGIG (reference sequence). The CDR3 loop spans 12 amino acids. The CDR3 DNA reads as TGTGCCTGGAGGTACACAGGGAGTGGCTACACCTTC. Translated, it gives CAWRYTGSGYTF.

This clonotype showed up many times. This chain links TRBV28 with TRBJ2-3; a weak D match, TRBD2 (5 bases). Germline V gives CDR1 MDHEN, CDR2 SYDVKM. The CDR3 length is 15 residues. With 4 bases removed from V and 1 base from J, the gap between germline ends came to 12 bases. CDR3 coding DNA: TGTGCCAGCAGTTCGGCGGGTGAAGGCACAGATACGCAGTATTTT. Translated, it gives CASSSAGEGTDTQYF.

This clonotype was observed at least ten times. The chain employs TRBV11-3 and TRBJ2-7; 9 bases are shared with TRBD2. V dropped 5 bases and J dropped 6; count of bases not matched to a gene: 11. CDR1 SGHNT and CDR2 YENEEA come from the germline V gene. The CDR3 loop spans 15 amino acids. CDR3: CASSGAAGGGSEQYF. CDR3 sequence (DNA): TGTGCCAGCAGCGGGGCAGCGGGAGGAGGCTCCGAGCAGTACTTC.

In this sample, this clonotype turned up a few times. The rearrangement joins TRBV7-9 to TRBJ1-1; D may be TRBD1 (5 bases). The CDR3 has 15 amino acids. V lost 5 bases, J lost 2 bases, and 15 bases lay in between. Germline V gene data show CDR1 as SEHNR and CDR2 as FQNEAQ (reference sequence). The CDR3 here is CASSDPARANTEAFF. The CDR3 nucleotides read TGTGCCAGCAGCGACCCCGCCAGGGCCAACACTGAAGCTTTCTTT.

The V and J genes are TRBV11-2 and TRBJ2-1; D remains unclear. V lost 3 bases and J 8 bases, leaving 5 bases between the germline ends. This CDR3 spans 11 amino acids. Germline CDR1 reads SGHAT; CDR2 reads FQNNGV. CDR3 sequence (DNA): TGTGCCAGCAGCTTTGCCCATGAGCAGTTCTTC. Translating it yields CASSFAHEQFF.

This clonotype has more than one count but fewer than ten. The chain couples TRBV20-1 to TRBJ2-2; D tentatively fits TRBD1 or TRBD2 (5 bases each). The CDR3 sequence is 14 residues long. From germline, CDR1 is DFQATT and CDR2 SNEGSKA (reference sequence). V was cut by 5 bases and J by 1 base, with 11 bases left in between. The CDR3 DNA reads TGCAGTGCTGTCGGGACGCAGAACACCGGGGAGCTGTTTTTT. Translating it yields CSAVGTQNTGELFF.

There are a few counts of this clonotype. CDR3 residues: CSVETEHPNYGYTF. The CDR3 DNA sequence: TGCAGCGTGGAGACAGAACATCCTAACTATGGCTACACCTTC. The chain has TRBV29-1 and TRBJ1-2, with D perhaps matching TRBD1 (5 bases). The CDR3 has 14 residues. Germline CDR1 SQVTM, CDR2 ANQGSEA. The V and J ends lost 6 bases and 0 bases respectively, with 14 bases between them.

This clonotype has at least ten counts. The V and J genes are TRBV5-4 and TRBJ2-5; a possible D gene is TRBD2 (5 bases). Germline V gives CDR1 SGHNT, CDR2 YYREEE (reference sequence). V lost 0 bases to trimming and J lost 1 base, with 19 bases between them. This CDR3 spans 18 amino acids. CDR3 in amino acids: CASSLVKQRTGSQETQYF. The CDR3 DNA sequence: TGTGCCAGCAGCTTGGTCAAGCAAAGGACGGGGTCCCAAGAGACCCAGTACTTC.

The rearrangement uses TRBV5-1 and TRBJ2-3; D possibly corresponds to TRBD2 (5 bases). CDR1 is SGHRS, CDR2 YFSETQ, per germline. This CDR3 comprises 14 residues. V lost 6 bases, J lost 0 bases, and 11 bases lay in between. This chain's CDR3 is CASKGGSSTDTQYF. The CDR3 nucleotides read TGCGCCAGCAAAGGAGGCTCTAGCACAGATACGCAGTATTTT. Filled out from reference TRBV5-1 and TRBJ2-3, the complete variable domain reads KAGVTQTPRYLIKTRGQQVTLSCSPISGHRSVSWYQQTPGQGLQFLFEYFSETQRNKGNFPGRFSGRQFSNSRSEMNVSTLELGDSALYLCASKGGSSTDTQYFGPGTRLTVL.

This clonotype was counted at least ten times. The rearrangement joins TRBV19 to TRBJ2-7, with 9 positions matching TRBD1. The V segment lost 4 bases and the J segment 1 base; nucleotides outside the gene matches: 2. The germline CDR1 and CDR2 sequences are LNHDA and SQIVND (reference sequence). The CDR3 is 14 residues long. Here the CDR3 reads CASSTGQGSYEQYF. The CDR3 DNA reads as TGTGCCAGTAGTACCGGACAGGGGTCCTACGAGCAGTACTTC.

The chain recombines TRBV29-1 with TRBJ2-6; D unclear. The CDR3 runs 11 residues. Germline V gene lookup returns CDR1 SQVTM and CDR2 ANQGSEA. Trimming pared 5 bases from V and 4 bases from J, leaving 3 bases between. CDR3 in DNA: TGCAGCGTTCTGGGGGCCAACGTCCTGACTTTC. Translating it yields CSVLGANVLTF. Using reference TRBV29-1 and TRBJ2-6 for the parts outside the CDR3, the full variable domain is SAVISQKPSRDICQRGTSLTIQCQVDSQVTMMFWYRQQPGQSLTLIATANQGSEATYESGFVIDKFPISRPNLTFSTLTVSNMSPEDSSIYLCSVLGANVLTFGAGSRLTVL.

J is TRBJ2-3 and V is TRBV18; TRBD1 matches at 7 bases. This CDR3 is 14 amino acids long. With 3 bases clipped from V and 4 bases from J, the junction kept 4 bases outside the gene matches. Germline lookup yields CDR1 KGHSH and CDR2 LQKENI. Here the CDR3 reads CASSPTTGADTQYF. CDR3 nucleotide sequence: TGTGCCAGCTCACCTACAACAGGGGCAGATACGCAGTATTTT.

This clonotype showed up many times. The rearrangement links TRBV7-9 to TRBJ2-4; 12 positions agree with TRBD2. J gave up 0 bases and V 1 base, and 4 bases lay outside the gene matches. Germline V gene lookup returns CDR1 SEHNR and CDR2 FQNEAQ (reference sequence). The CDR3 runs 18 residues. DNA of the CDR3: TGTGCCAGCAGCTTAGTGGCGACTAGCGGGAGAGCCAAAAACATTCAGTACTTC. Translation gives CASSLVATSGRAKNIQYF.

At least ten counts were recorded for this clonotype. CDR3: CSATGLAGTEAFF. The CDR3 region has the DNA TGCAGCGCTACGGGACTGGCAGGCACTGAAGCTTTCTTT. The genes are TRBV29-1 and TRBJ1-1; tentative D call: TRBD1 (5 bases). Per germline, CDR1 SQVTM and CDR2 ANQGSEA. CDR3 length equals 13 residues. With 7 bases removed from V and 4 bases from J, the gap between germline ends came to 16 bases.

This clonotype was detected many times. The J gene is TRBJ2-3, the V gene TRBV7-2, with TRBD2 matching 7 bases. V lost 2 bases, J lost 6 bases, and 5 bases stayed unmatched. The V gene's germline CDR1 is SGHTA and CDR2 FQGNSA. The CDR3 runs 14 residues. CDR3 in amino acids: CASSLIAGPDTQYF. Here the CDR3 DNA reads TGTGCCAGCAGCTTAATAGCGGGCCCTGATACGCAGTATTTT.

This clonotype was seen more than once but under ten times. The chain links TRBV27 to TRBJ1-5, with 7 nucleotides matching TRBD1. The length of the CDR3 is 15 residues. The junction had 4 bases not matched to a gene; V was cut back by 2 bases and J by 3 bases. Germline assignment: CDR1 MNHEY and CDR2 SMNVEV (reference sequence). CDR3 residues: CASSLRTGFNQPQHF. In DNA form, the CDR3 reads TGTGCCAGCAGTTTAAGGACAGGCTTCAATCAGCCCCAGCATTTT.

This clonotype has a count of ten or more. The genes are TRBV18 and TRBJ2-5; TRBD2 agrees at 9 bases. CDR1 and CDR2 (germline): KGHSH, LQKENI. The CDR3 length is 16 residues. V shed 0 bases, J shed 4 bases, and the junction held 6 bases outside the gene matches. CDR3 loop: CASSPPGGRAGETQYF. The CDR3 DNA follows: TGTGCCAGCTCACCACCGGGCGGGAGGGCCGGAGAGACCCAGTACTTC. Drawing the rest from reference TRBV18 and TRBJ2-5, the complete variable domain is NAGVMQNPRHLVRRRGQEARLRCSPMKGHSHVYWYRQLPEEGLKFMVYLQKENIIDESGMPKERFSAEFPKEGPSILRIQQVVRGDSAAYFCASSPPGGRAGETQYFGPGTRLLVL.

The chain recombines TRBV9 with TRBJ1-4; D possibly corresponds to TRBD1 (6 bases). V gave up 0 bases and J gave up 4 bases, with 19 bases separating them. The CDR3 has 18 amino acids. Germline V CDR1 and CDR2: SGDLS, YYNGEE. CDR3 protein: CASSVDSRPGVGNEKLFF. The CDR3, as DNA: TGTGCCAGCAGCGTAGACTCACGGCCAGGGGTTGGTAATGAAAAACTGTTTTTT.

This clonotype was observed at least ten times. V gene TRBV27 combines with J gene TRBJ2-1, with 10 nucleotides matching TRBD1. The CDR3 extends over 16 amino acids. The V gene's germline CDR1 is MNHEY and CDR2 SMNVEV (reference sequence). V lost 6 bases to trimming and J lost 3 bases; unmatched junction nucleotides: 8. The CDR3 region is CASSRSGTGDYNEQFF. Here the CDR3 DNA reads TGTGCCAGCAGCCGGTCCGGGACAGGGGACTACAATGAGCAGTTCTTC.

This clonotype has a handful of counts. The V gene is TRBV4-2, the J gene TRBJ2-7; D gene uncertain. Between the trimmed V and J ends, which lost 4 bases and 2 bases, there was a span of 12 bases. Germline V gives CDR1 LGHNA, CDR2 YNFKEQ. The CDR3 is 14 residues long. The CDR3 bases are TGTGCCAGCAGCCCCTATCAACTCCCCTACGAGCAGTACTTC. Protein product: CASSPYQLPYEQYF.

This clonotype was picked up a small number of times. The V gene is TRBV18, the J gene TRBJ2-7, with D tentatively TRBD1 (6 bases). This CDR3 is built from 15 residues. The germline V gene has CDR1 KGHSH and CDR2 LQKENI. V lost 3 bases and J lost 2, with 14 bases in between. CDR3 region: CASSPKGQTAYEQYF. The CDR3, as DNA: TGTGCCAGCTCACCCAAAGGACAGACTGCCTACGAGCAGTACTTC.

The V gene is TRBV29-1, the J gene TRBJ1-1; possibly TRBD1 for D (5 bases). Looked up from germline, CDR1 is SQVTM and CDR2 is ANQGSEA. The CDR3 is made up of 13 amino acids. The V end was cut by 3 bases, the J end by 4 bases, with 12 bases between. This CDR3 is CSVEGGSGTEAFF. Written as DNA, the CDR3 is TGCAGCGTTGAGGGGGGGAGTGGCACTGAAGCTTTCTTT.

As DNA, the CDR3 is TGTGGGCTAGTCGGGAGTAGGACCGGGGAGCTGTTTTTT. This encodes CGLVGSRTGELFF. The chain couples TRBV30 to TRBJ2-2, with D possibly TRBD2 on 6 matching bases. The CDR3 sequence is 13 residues long. CDR1 GTSNPN and CDR2 SVGIG come from the germline V gene (reference sequence).